The 20 T cell receptor beta chains below all came from one sample that was sequenced in a study of T cells in Graves' hyperthyroidism and ophthalmopathy. Template material for amplifying TCR beta CDR3 regions consisted of RNA transcripts. HTBI primers drove first-round RT-PCR of the TCR CDR3. TCRdb ran MiXCR on the multiplex PCR reads and lists one entry per CDR3 protein. There are roughly 740,000 distinct CDR3 sequences in the sample; roughly 17% occur only once, and about 8.4% lies in the top ten. The source material was blood. These receptors all stem from a young man with Graves' hyperthyroidism.

This clonotype was observed many times. The V and J genes are TRBV29-1 and TRBJ2-7; D is perhaps TRBD2 (6 bases). This CDR3 spans 14 amino acids. The germline CDR1 and CDR2 sequences are SQVTM and ANQGSEA. Trimming took 7 bases from V and 0 from J, leaving 16 bases between them. The CDR3 DNA reads TGCAGCGCCCATGGGGACGGGAGCTCCTACGAGCAGTACTTC. Encoded protein: CSAHGDGSSYEQYF.

This chain connects TRBV9 to TRBJ2-7; D is possibly TRBD2 (5 bases). CDR1 is SGDLS and CDR2 is YYNGEE in the germline V gene. CDR3 length: 13 residues. With 0 bases removed from V and 5 bases from J, the gap between germline ends came to 9 bases. CDR3 sequence reads: CASSVGGSHEQYF. CDR3 nucleotides: TGTGCCAGCAGCGTAGGAGGGAGCCACGAGCAGTACTTC.

This clonotype was detected many times. This sequence joins TRBV6-5 and TRBJ1-4, with 8 bases fitting TRBD1. The CDR3 is made up of 15 amino acids. The V gene end was trimmed by 1 base and the J gene end by 8 bases; junction bases not matched to a gene: 6. CDR1 is MNHEY, CDR2 SVGAGI, per germline. The CDR3, as DNA: TGTGCCAGCAGTTACTACCAGGGGGCTCAGGAAAAACTGTTTTTT. It is translated as CASSYYQGAQEKLFF.

This clonotype has a count of ten or more. The chain has TRBV28 and TRBJ2-7; D perhaps matches TRBD2 (6 bases). Germline V gene data show CDR1 as MDHEN and CDR2 as SYDVKM. The CDR3 spans 15 residues. V shed 6 bases and J shed 2 bases, with 17 bases lying between them. CDR3 sequence (DNA): TGTGCCAGCAGGACCTCCATGGGGGGTCCCTACGAGCAGTACTTC. The encoded protein is CASRTSMGGPYEQYF.

The J gene is TRBJ2-7, the V gene TRBV6-1, with TRBD1 matching over 9 bases. Germline V CDR1 and CDR2: MNHNS, SASEGT. The ends lost 5 bases at V and 2 bases at J; junction bases unmatched: 10. This CDR3 is 16 amino acids long. The DNA of the CDR3 is TGTGCCAGCAGTACAAACAGGGGGCGTCCAACCTACGAGCAGTACTTC. This sequence encodes CASSTNRGRPTYEQYF.

This clonotype was picked up many times. This chain uses TRBV30 with TRBJ2-7; D gene ambiguous. This CDR3 is 12 amino acids long. Germline CDR1 reads GTSNPN; CDR2 reads SVGIG (reference sequence). Deletions cut 2 bases from V and 7 bases from J, with 12 bases between. CDR3 amino acids: CAWSTTWREQYF. The CDR3 DNA reads TGTGCCTGGAGTACCACATGGCGAGAGCAGTACTTC.

This clonotype has more than one count but fewer than ten. The chain has TRBV7-2 and TRBJ1-5; no reliable D call. Trimming shortened V by 0 bases and J by 2 bases, and 8 bases separated the two germline ends. The CDR3 runs 15 residues. CDR1 SGHTA and CDR2 FQGNSA come from the germline V gene. The chain's CDR3 is CASSLASGRNQPQHF. The CDR3, as DNA: TGTGCCAGCAGCTTAGCGAGCGGGCGCAATCAGCCCCAGCATTTT.

V and J are TRBV2 and TRBJ2-7, with D perhaps TRBD2 (7 bases). The V end lost 6 bases, the J end lost 6 bases, and 21 bases lay between the germline ends. This CDR3 has 15 amino acids. Germline V CDR1 and CDR2: SNHLY, FYNNEI. CDR3 in DNA: TGTGCCAGCAGGTTGGGGGGCGCGGGAGAGGGCGAGCAGTACTTC. This translates into CASRLGGAGEGEQYF.

The V gene is TRBV9, the J gene TRBJ2-5; perhaps D is TRBD1 or TRBD2 (6 bases each). Trimming left V 3 bases short and J 6 bases short, with 12 bases between. The CDR3 consists of 13 residues. Germline values: CDR1 SGDLS, CDR2 YYNGEE. The CDR3 DNA reads TGTGCCAGCAGCGAAGGGGGGCAGCAGACCCAGTACTTC. It codes for CASSEGGQQTQYF. Looking up the rest from reference TRBV9 and TRBJ2-5 gives the full variable domain: DSGVTQTPKHLITATGQRVTLRCSPRSGDLSVYWYQQSLDQGLQFLIQYYNGEERAKGNILERFSAQQFPDLHSELNLSSLELGDSALYFCASSEGGQQTQYFGPGTRLLVL.

This clonotype was seen repeatedly, ten times or more. The genes are TRBV24-1 and TRBJ2-2, with a possible D match to TRBD1 (5 bases). The CDR3 length is 16 residues. Trimming took 3 bases from V and 3 from J, leaving 13 bases between them. The germline gives CDR1 KGHDR, CDR2 SFDVKD. The CDR3, as DNA: TGTGCCACCAGTGATAGAAGTGAAGGGGACACCGGGGAGCTGTTTTTT. Its translation: CATSDRSEGDTGELFF.

The V call is TRBV24-1, the J call TRBJ2-1; D is unresolved. Germline V gene data show CDR1 as KGHDR and CDR2 as SFDVKD. This CDR3 contains 16 residues. Between the trimmed V and J ends, which lost 3 bases and 1 base, there was a span of 12 bases. CDR3 nucleotides: TGTGCCACCAGTGATCCGATGGAATTTTCCTACAATGAGCAGTTCTTC. Encoded protein: CATSDPMEFSYNEQFF.

This clonotype was counted at least ten times. This chain joins TRBV20-1 and TRBJ2-5; 8 bases are shared with TRBD2. Germline V CDR1 and CDR2: DFQATT, SNEGSKA (reference sequence). The CDR3 is 16 residues long. V was pared by 2 bases and J by 5 bases, with 13 bases of the junction left unmatched. CDR3 in amino acids: CSARSYGRAGEETQYF. The CDR3 region has the DNA TGCAGTGCTAGATCATACGGGAGGGCAGGGGAGGAGACCCAGTACTTC.

On this clonotype itself: A read error may be the cause here, since a much bigger clone is one base away. V is TRBV2 and J is TRBJ2-7, with 10 bases that match TRBD2. Germline V gene sequence: CDR1 SNHLY, CDR2 FYNNEI. The CDR3 covers 15 residues. CDR3 coding DNA: TGTGCCAGCGGTGAAGCGGGGGGGGCGCGTAACGAGCAGTACTTC. This gives the protein CASGEAGGARNEQYF. The full variable domain, with the rest looked up from reference TRBV2 and TRBJ2-7, is EPEVTQTPSHQVTQMGQEVILRCVPISNHLYFYWYRQILGQKVEFLVSFYNNEISEKSEIFDDQFSVERPDGSNFTLKIRSTKLEDSAMYFCASGEAGGARNEQYFGPGTRLTVT.

In its sample, this clonotype was seen many times. The genes are TRBV6-2 or TRBV6-3 and TRBJ2-2; 10 bases align to TRBD2. This CDR3 is 15 amino acids long. The germline V gene has CDR1 MNHEY and CDR2 SVGEGT. The trim removed 4 bases at V and 2 bases at J, leaving 1 base unmatched. The CDR3 DNA follows: TGTGCCAGCAGTTGGACTAGCGGAAACACCGGGGAGCTGTTTTTT. Its translation is CASSWTSGNTGELFF.

The J gene is TRBJ2-1, the V gene TRBV10-3; 15 nucleotides agree with TRBD2. CDR1 is ENHRY and CDR2 is SYGVKD in the germline V gene. CDR3 length: 18 amino acids. J gave up 4 bases and V 0 bases, and 4 bases lay outside the gene matches. In nucleotides, the CDR3 is TGTGCCATCAGTGAGTCTGGACTAGCGGGAGGGTTATACAATGAGCAGTTCTTC. Translating it yields CAISESGLAGGLYNEQFF.

V gene TRBV6-1 combines with J gene TRBJ1-5, with 7 bases fitting TRBD1. CDR1 is MNHNS, CDR2 SASEGT, per germline. The CDR3 contains 14 residues. V shed 6 bases, J shed 7 bases, and the junction held 9 bases outside the gene matches. The CDR3 loop is CASRIQGRGQPQHF. The CDR3 bases are TGTGCCAGCAGGATACAGGGGAGAGGGCAGCCCCAGCATTTT.

In this sample, this clonotype turned up a few times. This chain connects TRBV7-9 to TRBJ2-6; D remains ambiguous. From germline, CDR1 is SEHNR and CDR2 FQNEAQ (reference sequence). The length of the CDR3 is 14 residues. Trimming left V 5 bases short and J 4 bases short, with 9 bases between. CDR3 sequence reads: CASSAAWGANVLTF. CDR3 nucleotide sequence: TGTGCCAGCAGCGCAGCTTGGGGGGCCAACGTCCTGACTTTC.

This clonotype was seen more than once but under ten times. The V gene is TRBV27, the J gene TRBJ1-1; the match to TRBD1 covers 9 bases. This CDR3 contains 13 residues. V shed 7 bases and J 7 bases; nucleotides not matched to a gene: 7. Per germline, CDR1 MNHEY and CDR2 SMNVEV (reference sequence). DNA for the CDR3: TGTGCCAGCATTCACAGGGGGCAAAATGAAGCTTTCTTT. It specifies CASIHRGQNEAFF.

This clonotype was detected ten times or more. The chain employs TRBV3-1 and TRBJ1-2; D uncertain. The CDR3 consists of 13 residues. The germline V and J ends were trimmed by 0 bases and 13 bases, with 15 bases remaining between them. Looked up from germline, CDR1 is LGHDT and CDR2 is YNNKEL (reference sequence). CDR3 coding DNA: TGTGCCAGCAGCCAAGATGTTCAAGGCCATTGCACCTTC. Translated: CASSQDVQGHCTF.

The genes are TRBV18 and TRBJ2-5, with 14 bases lining up with TRBD2. V shed 2 bases and J 4 bases; nucleotides not matched to a gene: 9. Germline V gives CDR1 KGHSH, CDR2 LQKENI. The length of the CDR3 is 18 residues. CDR3 sequence reads: CASSPRGLAGGGGETQYF. The DNA for the CDR3 is TGTGCCAGCTCACCAAGAGGACTAGCGGGAGGCGGGGGAGAGACCCAGTACTTC.